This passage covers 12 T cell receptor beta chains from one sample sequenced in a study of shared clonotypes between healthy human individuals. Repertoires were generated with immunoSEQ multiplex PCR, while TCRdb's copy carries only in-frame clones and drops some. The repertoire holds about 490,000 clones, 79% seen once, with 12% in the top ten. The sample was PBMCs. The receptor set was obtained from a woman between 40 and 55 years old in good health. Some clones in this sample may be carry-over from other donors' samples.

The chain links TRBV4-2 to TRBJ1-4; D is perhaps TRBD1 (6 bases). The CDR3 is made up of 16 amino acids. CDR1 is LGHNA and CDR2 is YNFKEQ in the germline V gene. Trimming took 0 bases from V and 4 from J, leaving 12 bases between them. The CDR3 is CASSQDLGGGNEKLFF. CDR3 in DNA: TGTGCCAGCAGCCAAGATCTGGGGGGCGGTAATGAAAAACTGTTTTTT.

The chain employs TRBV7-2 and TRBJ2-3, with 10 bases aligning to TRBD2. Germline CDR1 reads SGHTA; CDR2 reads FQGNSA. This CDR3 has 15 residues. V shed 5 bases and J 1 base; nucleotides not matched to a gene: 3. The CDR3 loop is CASSETSGRTDTQYF. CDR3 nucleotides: TGTGCCAGCAGCGAGACTAGCGGGCGCACAGATACGCAGTATTTT.

The chain's CDR3 is CASSSRTGTLGTEAFF. The CDR3 DNA is TGCGCCAGCAGCTCTAGGACAGGGACCCTTGGAACTGAAGCTTTCTTT. The chain employs TRBV5-1 and TRBJ1-1, with TRBD1 matching 8 bases. Losses at the gene ends were 3 bases for V and 5 bases for J; bases not matched to a gene: 12. Germline CDR1 reads SGHRS; CDR2 reads YFSETQ. This CDR3 has 16 amino acids.

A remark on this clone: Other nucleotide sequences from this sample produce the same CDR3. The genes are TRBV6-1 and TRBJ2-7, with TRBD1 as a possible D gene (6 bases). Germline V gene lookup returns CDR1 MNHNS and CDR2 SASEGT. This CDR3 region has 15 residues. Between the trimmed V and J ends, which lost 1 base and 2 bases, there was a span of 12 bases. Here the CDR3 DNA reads TGTGCCAGCAGTGAAGGTCTCGCAGGGGCCTACGAGCAGTACTTC. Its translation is CASSEGLAGAYEQYF.

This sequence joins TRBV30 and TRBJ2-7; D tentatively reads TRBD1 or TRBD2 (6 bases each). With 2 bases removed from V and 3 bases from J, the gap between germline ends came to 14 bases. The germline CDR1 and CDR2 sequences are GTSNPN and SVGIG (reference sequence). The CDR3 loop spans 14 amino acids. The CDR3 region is CAWSRKGGDYEQYF. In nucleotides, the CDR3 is TGTGCCTGGAGTCGGAAGGGGGGAGACTACGAGCAGTACTTC.

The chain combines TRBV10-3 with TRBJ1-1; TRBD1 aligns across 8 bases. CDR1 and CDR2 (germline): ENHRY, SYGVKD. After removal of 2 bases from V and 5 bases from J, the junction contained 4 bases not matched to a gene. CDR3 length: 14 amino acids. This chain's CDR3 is CAISEAQGGTEAFF. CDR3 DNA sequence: TGTGCCATCAGTGAGGCACAGGGGGGGACTGAAGCTTTCTTT.

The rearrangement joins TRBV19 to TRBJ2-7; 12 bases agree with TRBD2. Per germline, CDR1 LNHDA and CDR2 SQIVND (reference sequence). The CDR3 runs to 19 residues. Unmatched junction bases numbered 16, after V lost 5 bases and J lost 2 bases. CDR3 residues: CASSPEGLAGPRVAYEQYF. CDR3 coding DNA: TGTGCCAGTAGTCCCGAAGGACTAGCGGGGCCGCGGGTGGCCTACGAGCAGTACTTC. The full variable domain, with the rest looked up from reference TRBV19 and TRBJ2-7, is DGGITQSPKYLFRKEGQNVTLSCEQNLNHDAMYWYRQDPGQGLRLIYYSQIVNDFQKGDIAEGYSVSREKKESFPLTVTSAQKNPTAFYLCASSPEGLAGPRVAYEQYFGPGTRLTVT.

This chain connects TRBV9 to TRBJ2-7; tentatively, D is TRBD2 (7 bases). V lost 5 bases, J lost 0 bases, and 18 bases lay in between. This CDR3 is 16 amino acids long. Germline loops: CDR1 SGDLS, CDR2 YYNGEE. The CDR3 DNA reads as TGTGCCAGCAGTCAGGGCGGGGGCAGTAGCTCCTACGAGCAGTACTTC. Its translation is CASSQGGGSSSYEQYF.

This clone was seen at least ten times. CDR3 amino acids: CASSYGHTEAFF. DNA for the CDR3: TGTGCCAGCAGCTACGGACATACTGAAGCTTTCTTT. V usage is TRBV7-2 and J usage is TRBJ1-1; possibly TRBD1 for D (5 bases). Between the trimmed V and J ends, which lost 4 bases and 5 bases, there was a span of 8 bases. CDR3 length: 12 amino acids. Germline V gene sequence: CDR1 SGHTA, CDR2 FQGNSA. The full variable domain, with the rest looked up from reference TRBV7-2 and TRBJ1-1, is GAGVSQSPSNKVTEKGKDVELRCDPISGHTALYWYRQSLGQGLEFLIYFQGNSAPDKSGLPSDRFSAERTGGSVSTLTIQRTQQEDSAVYLCASSYGHTEAFFGQGTRLTVV.

The CDR3, as DNA: TGCAGCGTTGTTCCTCGACTAGCGGACTACGAGCAGTACTTC. This sequence encodes CSVVPRLADYEQYF. V and J are TRBV29-1 and TRBJ2-7; 9 bases match TRBD2. J lost 3 bases, V lost 4 bases, and 7 bases had no gene match. Germline CDR1 and CDR2: SQVTM and ANQGSEA. The CDR3 has 14 residues.

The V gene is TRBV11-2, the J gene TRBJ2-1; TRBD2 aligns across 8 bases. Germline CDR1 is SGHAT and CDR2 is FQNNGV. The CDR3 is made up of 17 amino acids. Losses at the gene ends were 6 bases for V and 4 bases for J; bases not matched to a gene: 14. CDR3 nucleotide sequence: TGTGCCAGCAGTTACTACGCCGGGACTAGAGCATACAATGAGCAGTTCTTC. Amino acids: CASSYYAGTRAYNEQFF.

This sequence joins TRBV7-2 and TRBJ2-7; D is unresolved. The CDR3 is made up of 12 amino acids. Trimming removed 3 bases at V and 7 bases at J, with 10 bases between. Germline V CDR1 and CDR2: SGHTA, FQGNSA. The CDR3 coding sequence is TGTGCCAGCAGCTTTAGTAGTTCGGAGCAGTACTTC. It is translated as CASSFSSSEQYF.